This T cell receptor (beta chain) is drawn from a study of shared clonotypes between healthy human individuals. For this clone: Its antigen is not known. It may be a read error: a sequence one base away is much more abundant. Other DNA sequences in this sample translate to the same CDR3.

Libraries were prepared by immunoSEQ multiplex PCR; TCRdb keeps only in-frame clonotypes and omits some of them. The repertoire holds around 530,000 clones, with roughly four fifths as singletons. CDR3 length: 16 amino acids. Unmatched junction bases numbered 1, after V lost 0 bases and J lost 0 bases. The germline CDR1 and CDR2 sequences are SGDLS and YYNGEE. The study, taken as a whole, reports: Represented diversity (both genetic and exposure-history) was limited by the small number of donors.

The sequence came from a woman between 40 and 50 years old in good health. Some clones in this sample may be carry-over from other donors' samples. V usage is TRBV9 and J usage is TRBJ2-3; TRBD2 aligns across 10 bases. The material sequenced was PBMCs. The CDR3 DNA sequence: TGTGCCAGCAGCGTAGGGACTAGCGGTAGCACAGATACGCAGTATTTT. Translated: CASSVGTSGSTDTQYF.